What follows are 32 T cell receptor beta chains derived from one specimen sequenced in a study of blood T cell repertoires in COVID-19. Using immunoSEQ multiplex PCR, the repertoire was profiled, and TCRdb retains in-frame clones only, with some absent. The sample holds more than 95,000 clones; around 84% are singletons and the top ten take approximately 26%. Sample: peripheral blood. These receptors came from a man aged 60 to 75 with acute or convalescent COVID-19.

The chain carries TRBV6-5 and TRBJ2-5; 9 bases match TRBD1. The CDR3 extends over 14 amino acids. Germline CDR1 and CDR2: MNHEY and SVGAGI. V was pared by 5 bases and J by 5 bases, with 6 bases of the junction left unmatched. CDR3 region: CASSRTGAWETQYF. CDR3 DNA: TGTGCCAGCAGTAGGACAGGGGCTTGGGAGACCCAGTACTTC.

V is TRBV28 and J is TRBJ2-7, with 9 bases matching TRBD1. V was clipped by 5 bases and J by 4 bases; unmatched bases: 21. The CDR3 has 19 residues. Germline V gene sequence: CDR1 MDHEN, CDR2 SYDVKM. Here the CDR3 reads CASSTTRDREPCHRYEQYF. The DNA of the CDR3 is TGTGCCAGCAGTACTACCCGGGACAGGGAACCTTGTCACCGGTACGAGCAGTACTTC.

The chain is built from TRBV6-5 and TRBJ2-1; 14 bases fit TRBD2. J gave up 4 bases and V 4 bases, and 3 bases lay outside the gene matches. This CDR3 has 16 residues. Germline CDR1 and CDR2: MNHEY and SVGAGI. The chain's CDR3 is CASSSRTSGRYNEQFF. CDR3 bases: TGTGCCAGCAGTTCTCGGACTAGCGGGAGGTACAATGAGCAGTTCTTC.

The DNA for the CDR3 is TGTGCCAGCAGTGAATGGGTCAGGGCGGCGAGCAATCAGCCCCAGCATTTT. Amino acid sequence: CASSEWVRAASNQPQHF. This chain uses TRBV6-1 with TRBJ1-5; tentatively, D is TRBD1 (5 bases). CDR3 length equals 17 residues. Germline V lookup: CDR1 MNHNS, CDR2 SASEGT. Trimming cost V 2 bases and J 1 base, with 15 bases left between them.

The chain carries TRBV25-1 and TRBJ2-1; D is perhaps TRBD2 (5 bases). Germline V gene data show CDR1 as MGHDK and CDR2 as SYGVNS. V dropped 3 bases and J dropped 6 bases, with 15 bases sitting between them. The CDR3 has 15 amino acids. The CDR3 region is CASSDLRLNVNEQFF. The CDR3 nucleotides read TGTGCCAGCAGTGATTTGAGACTAAACGTCAATGAGCAGTTCTTC.

The chain uses TRBV19 and TRBJ2-2; 10 bases are a match to TRBD2. The CDR3 length is 15 residues. J gave up 7 bases and V 4 bases, and 6 bases lay outside the gene matches. Germline loops: CDR1 LNHDA, CDR2 SQIVND (reference sequence). The CDR3 sequence: CASSTSGRAFGELFF. DNA of the CDR3: TGTGCCAGTAGTACCAGCGGGAGGGCTTTCGGGGAGCTGTTTTTT.

The chain uses TRBV19 and TRBJ2-2, with 9 bases identical to TRBD2. Germline-derived CDR1 and CDR2 are LNHDA and SQIVND (reference sequence). This CDR3 has 15 residues. V shed 6 bases and J 7 bases; nucleotides not matched to a gene: 9. The CDR3 coding sequence is TGTGCCAGTAGCCGCCGCGGGAGGGCCTTCGGGGAGCTGTTTTTT. It yields the protein CASSRRGRAFGELFF.

This chain uses TRBV6-5 with TRBJ2-1; 10 bases are shared with TRBD1. Germline assignment: CDR1 MNHEY and CDR2 SVGAGI. This CDR3 is 15 amino acids long. The V gene end was trimmed by 5 bases and the J gene end by 2 bases; junction bases not matched to a gene: 3. CDR3 sequence reads: CASSPGTGAYNEQFF. CDR3 DNA sequence: TGTGCCAGCAGTCCGGGGACAGGGGCCTACAATGAGCAGTTCTTC.

This clone was seen a handful of times. The gene calls are TRBV5-1 and TRBJ2-1; 7 bases agree with TRBD2. V shed 4 bases, J shed 1 base, and the junction held 5 bases outside the gene matches. The CDR3 has 15 amino acids. Germline CDR1 reads SGHRS; CDR2 reads YFSETQ. The CDR3 sequence is CASSRSGTSYNEQFF. The CDR3 nucleotides read TGCGCCAGCAGCCGCAGCGGGACTTCCTACAATGAGCAGTTCTTC.

The rearrangement uses TRBV19 and TRBJ2-2; a possible D gene is TRBD2 (6 bases). The germline CDR1 and CDR2 sequences are LNHDA and SQIVND (reference sequence). V lost 7 bases to trimming and J lost 6 bases, with 21 bases between them. The CDR3 runs to 16 residues. The CDR3 nucleotides are TGTGCCAGTACCACCGAGAGGGGCAGGGAGGCCGGGGAGCTGTTTTTT. It specifies CASTTERGREAGELFF.

The chain couples TRBV13 to TRBJ1-6, with 7 bases that match TRBD1. This CDR3 is 16 amino acids long. After removal of 5 bases from V and 7 bases from J, the junction contained 11 bases not matched to a gene. The germline CDR1 and CDR2 sequences are PRHDT and FYEKMQ (reference sequence). CDR3 in amino acids: CASSTRQGLWNSPLHF. The CDR3 bases are TGTGCCAGCAGCACCCGACAGGGCCTTTGGAATTCACCCCTCCACTTT.

The rearrangement joins TRBV9 to TRBJ1-4, with D unclear. In germline, CDR1 is SGDLS, CDR2 YYNGEE. V was shortened by 1 base and J by 7 bases, with 14 bases between the two germline ends. There are 15 residues in the CDR3. DNA of the CDR3: TGTGCCAGCAGCGTACAAGGTCTTCGGGGTGAAAAACTGTTTTTT. It codes for CASSVQGLRGEKLFF.

The chain carries TRBV15 and TRBJ2-7; 13 positions match TRBD2. Germline V CDR1 and CDR2: LNHNV, YYDKDF (reference sequence). This CDR3 contains 16 residues. The V segment lost 1 base and the J segment 4 bases; nucleotides outside the gene matches: 4. CDR3 DNA sequence: TGTGCCACCAGCAGAGCTGGACTAGCGGGAGAATACGAGCAGTACTTC. It translates to CATSRAGLAGEYEQYF.

This clone was recorded once. The chain has TRBV7-2 and TRBJ2-3; 7 nucleotides line up with TRBD2. After removal of 8 bases from V and 6 bases from J, the junction contained 5 bases not matched to a gene. The CDR3 has 12 residues. The germline gives CDR1 SGHTA, CDR2 FQGNSA. CDR3 DNA sequence: TGTGCCAGCGGGAGGGCCGGGGATACGCAGTATTTT. It specifies CASGRAGDTQYF.

The chain has TRBV5-1 and TRBJ2-5, with D perhaps matching TRBD1 (5 bases). Deletions cut 5 bases from V and 6 bases from J, with 8 bases between. Germline V gene sequence: CDR1 SGHRS, CDR2 YFSETQ. The CDR3 length is 11 residues. CDR3 bases: TGCGCCAGCAGTGCAGGGAAGACCCAGTACTTC. Translating gives CASSAGKTQYF. Variable domain in full (rest from reference TRBV5-1 and TRBJ2-5): KAGVTQTPRYLIKTRGQQVTLSCSPISGHRSVSWYQQTPGQGLQFLFEYFSETQRNKGNFPGRFSGRQFSNSRSEMNVSTLELGDSALYLCASSAGKTQYFGPGTRLLVL.

J is TRBJ2-4 and V is TRBV5-6; D may be TRBD2 (7 bases). This CDR3 has 15 residues. Germline lookup yields CDR1 SGHDT and CDR2 YYEEEE. Trimming shortened V by 4 bases and J by 6 bases, and 17 bases separated the two germline ends. CDR3 residues: CASSVTRGQRNIQYF. CDR3 in DNA: TGTGCCAGCAGCGTAACGCGGGGGCAGCGAAACATTCAGTACTTC.

This chain connects TRBV2 to TRBJ2-1; 8 bases agree with TRBD2. The CDR3 contains 14 residues. The V segment lost 3 bases and the J segment 3 bases; nucleotides outside the gene matches: 1. Germline V gives CDR1 SNHLY, CDR2 FYNNEI. CDR3 amino acids: CASSEAGGYNEQFF. For the CDR3, the DNA is TGTGCCAGCAGTGAGGCGGGGGGCTACAATGAGCAGTTCTTC. The full variable domain, with the rest looked up from reference TRBV2 and TRBJ2-1, is EPEVTQTPSHQVTQMGQEVILRCVPISNHLYFYWYRQILGQKVEFLVSFYNNEISEKSEIFDDQFSVERPDGSNFTLKIRSTKLEDSAMYFCASSEAGGYNEQFFGPGTRLTVL.

This clone was counted between two and nine times. A read error may account for a junction end that differs from germline. The chain joins TRBV2 to TRBJ2-3; 9 nucleotides align to TRBD2. The CDR3 consists of 14 residues. Germline values: CDR1 SNHLY, CDR2 FYNNEI. The CDR3 loop reads CASSWGTSKDTQYF. In nucleotides, the CDR3 is TGTGCCAGCAGCTGGGGGACTAGCAAAGATACGCAGTATTTT.

The chain carries TRBV7-8 and TRBJ2-4; the D is unclear. Germline V CDR1 and CDR2: SGHVS, FQNEAQ. V was clipped by 1 base and J by 5 bases, with 12 bases between them. The CDR3 is 15 residues long. The CDR3 is CASSLDTSYQNIQYF. CDR3 sequence (DNA): TGTGCCAGCAGCTTAGACACCTCGTACCAAAACATTCAGTACTTC.

This clone was counted a few times. This chain connects TRBV4-2 to TRBJ1-2, with a weak D call TRBD1 (5 bases). V lost 2 bases, J lost 4 bases, and 8 bases lay in between. The CDR3 extends over 13 amino acids. Germline V lookup: CDR1 LGHNA, CDR2 YNFKEQ. The DNA of the CDR3 is TGTGCCAGCAGCCAATTCGGGGGCTATGGCTACACCTTC. It codes for CASSQFGGYGYTF.

There are a few counts of this clone. The CDR3 reads CASSPGSPGADTQYF. The CDR3 bases are TGTGCCAGCAGCCCGGGATCCCCAGGAGCAGATACGCAGTATTTT. The genes are TRBV7-9 and TRBJ2-3, with a weak D call TRBD2 (5 bases). CDR3 size: 15 residues. V gave up 5 bases and J gave up 4 bases, with 16 bases separating them. Germline CDR1 reads SEHNR; CDR2 reads FQNEAQ (reference sequence).

This clone appeared once. V and J are TRBV4-3 and TRBJ2-2; 11 nucleotides agree with TRBD2. CDR3 size: 16 residues. V shed 5 bases, J shed 1 base, and the junction held 3 bases outside the gene matches. The V gene's germline CDR1 is LGHNA and CDR2 YSLEER. The CDR3: CASSYGLAGNTGELFF. CDR3 sequence (DNA): TGCGCCAGCAGCTATGGACTAGCGGGGAACACCGGGGAGCTGTTTTTT.

The sample holds one count of this clone. V usage is TRBV7-2 and J usage is TRBJ1-1, with D possibly TRBD1 on 6 matching bases. V dropped 5 bases and J dropped 3 bases, with 22 bases sitting between them. CDR1 is SGHTA, CDR2 FQGNSA, per germline. This CDR3 is built from 17 residues. The CDR3 DNA sequence: TGTGCCAGCAGCCAGAACAGGGAGTTTAGACTTGACACTGAAGCTTTCTTT. Protein: CASSQNREFRLDTEAFF.

The V call is TRBV24-1, the J call TRBJ2-1; TRBD2 aligns across 8 bases. The J segment lost 4 bases and the V segment lost 5 bases, leaving 9 bases of the junction unmatched. Per germline, CDR1 KGHDR and CDR2 SFDVKD. The CDR3 extends over 16 amino acids. CDR3 sequence reads: CATSAPPGGNYNEQFF. In DNA form, the CDR3 reads TGTGCCACCAGTGCCCCCCCGGGAGGGAATTACAATGAGCAGTTCTTC.

The chain combines TRBV5-1 with TRBJ1-2; D is uncertain. CDR3 size: 13 residues. Trimming took 4 bases from V and 5 from J, leaving 12 bases between them. Germline loops: CDR1 SGHRS, CDR2 YFSETQ. The CDR3 DNA follows: TGCGCCAGCAGCCGGGAGGGAAATTATGGCTACACCTTC. As protein: CASSREGNYGYTF.

The rearrangement links TRBV27 to TRBJ1-5; TRBD1 aligns across 7 bases. Germline V lookup: CDR1 MNHEY, CDR2 SMNVEV (reference sequence). The CDR3 length is 16 residues. Trimming at V came to 6 bases and at J to 0 bases, leaving 8 bases not matched to a gene. CDR3 in amino acids: CASRPDREPSNQPQHF. CDR3 in DNA: TGTGCCAGCAGACCTGACAGGGAGCCTAGCAATCAGCCCCAGCATTTT.

Only one count was recorded for this clone. The V gene is TRBV27, the J gene TRBJ1-6; D gene ambiguous. This CDR3 has 13 residues. Germline CDR1 and CDR2: MNHEY and SMNVEV (reference sequence). V lost 8 bases and J 8 bases, leaving 13 bases between the germline ends. The CDR3 DNA follows: TGTGCCAGCGGGAGATCAAATTATTCACCCCTCCACTTT. Its translation is CASGRSNYSPLHF.

V usage is TRBV5-8 and J usage is TRBJ1-5, with TRBD1 as a possible D gene (6 bases). V lost 0 bases and J lost 7, with 14 bases in between. In germline, CDR1 is SGHTS, CDR2 YDEGEE. The CDR3 has 15 residues. The CDR3 loop is CASSLAGRGGQPQHF. Here the CDR3 DNA reads TGTGCCAGCAGCTTGGCCGGTAGGGGGGGGCAGCCCCAGCATTTT.

The chain couples TRBV18 to TRBJ2-5; D is unclear. V shed 0 bases and J shed 1 base, with 12 bases lying between them. There are 16 residues in the CDR3. Germline-derived CDR1 and CDR2 are KGHSH and LQKENI. The CDR3 spells CASSPPSQGAQETQYF. DNA for the CDR3: TGTGCCAGCTCACCACCGAGCCAAGGAGCCCAAGAGACCCAGTACTTC.

The J gene is TRBJ2-6, the V gene TRBV24-1; 9 bases agree with TRBD1. Per germline, CDR1 KGHDR and CDR2 SFDVKD. V was pared by 5 bases and J by 1 base, with 11 bases of the junction left unmatched. There are 19 residues in the CDR3. DNA of the CDR3: TGTGCCACCAGTGGTCTGGGGACAGGGACGCCATCTGGGGCCAACGTCCTGACTTTC. Protein sequence: CATSGLGTGTPSGANVLTF.

This clone was seen a few times. This sequence joins TRBV27 and TRBJ2-3, with TRBD2 matching over 12 bases. Germline CDR1 MNHEY, CDR2 SMNVEV (reference sequence). V was pared by 5 bases and J by 4 bases, with 7 bases of the junction left unmatched. The CDR3 totals 16 residues. In DNA form, the CDR3 reads TGTGCCAGCAGTCGTCTAGCGGGAGGGCCATCAGATACGCAGTATTTT. Protein product: CASSRLAGGPSDTQYF.

This rearrangement joins TRBV10-3 to TRBJ2-5; 14 bases are shared with TRBD2. This CDR3 spans 13 amino acids. The V and J ends lost 11 bases and 8 bases, in that order; junction bases with no gene match: 7. The germline V gene encodes CDR1 ENHRY and CDR2 SYGVKD. The DNA for the CDR3 is TGTGCCTCCGGGACTAGCGGGAGTCCCACCCAGTACTTC. Its translation: CASGTSGSPTQYF.